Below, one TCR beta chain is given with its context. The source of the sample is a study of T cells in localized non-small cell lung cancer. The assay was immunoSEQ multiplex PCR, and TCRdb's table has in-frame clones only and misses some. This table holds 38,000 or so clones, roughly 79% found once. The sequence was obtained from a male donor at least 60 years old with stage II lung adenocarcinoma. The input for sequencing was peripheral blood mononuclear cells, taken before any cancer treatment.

CDR3 loop: CASSLVFELRDHEQYF. Written as DNA, the CDR3 is TGTGCCAGCAGCTTGGTGTTTGAACTCCGGGACCACGAGCAGTACTTC. The chain joins TRBV5-6 to TRBJ2-7; D may match TRBD1 or TRBD2 (5 bases each). V lost 0 bases and J lost 5, with 18 bases in between. CDR3 size: 16 residues. Germline V gives CDR1 SGHDT, CDR2 YYEEEE.